This T cell receptor (beta chain) was obtained from a study of post-analysis software for immune sequencing data. Study-wide results and limits: Patients used about 5 TRBV segments, including TRBV5-6, TRBV5-1 and TRBV20-1, more often than controls.

Per germline, CDR1 MGHRA and CDR2 YSYEKL. This CDR3 has 15 residues. With 7 bases removed from V and 0 bases from J, the gap between germline ends came to 15 bases. Comment on this clonotype: The antigen is undetermined.

TCR beta cDNA libraries had unique molecular identifiers. TCRdb independently ran MiXCR on the PCR reads; one entry per CDR3 protein. The data contain 500,000 to 600,000 distinct CDR3 sequences, 44% of them singletons. The clonotype was recovered from a girl under 18 with multiple sclerosis. Sequencing was carried out using blood. The chain links TRBV4-1 to TRBJ2-5, with D perhaps being TRBD1 or TRBD2 (5 bases each). The CDR3 nucleotides read TGCGCCAGCACCTCTCGGGGCGGGTACCAAGAGACCCAGTACTTC. This gives the protein CASTSRGGYQETQYF.